The rows below give T cell receptor beta chains drawn from one sample of a study of blood T cell repertoires in COVID-19. Some clones are missing from TCRdb's copy, which holds only in-frame ones; the method was immunoSEQ multiplex PCR. The data hold about 210,000 clones, with about 79% observed a single time. Material for sequencing was peripheral blood. These receptors all come from a middle-aged man with active or convalescent COVID-19. Both conserved end residues are part of each CDR3. D genes are given only for firm matches. A row's size may be missing; if present it is once, few, many or a size class.

clone_size j_call d_call v_call cdr3_aa cdr3_nt
. TRBJ2-2 . TRBV6-1 CASSEPGNTGELFF TGTGCCAGCAGTGAACCAGGGAACACCGGGGAGCTGTTTTTT
. TRBJ2-7 TRBD1 TRBV3-1/TRBV3-2 CASRRTGSNEQYF TGTGCCAGCAGACGGACAGGAAGCAACGAGCAGTACTTC
. TRBJ2-1 TRBD1 TRBV2 CASSDHQPTGITYNEQFF TGTGCCAGCAGTGACCACCAGCCGACAGGGATAACCTACAATGAGCAGTTCTTC
. TRBJ2-7 TRBD2 TRBV3-1/TRBV3-2 CASSRTSGGIIGIYEQYF TGTGCCAGCAGCCGGACTAGTGGCGGGATTATAGGGATATACGAGCAGTACTTC
. TRBJ1-4 TRBD1 TRBV5-1 CASRQTGNEKLFF TGCGCCAGCAGGCAGACAGGGAATGAAAAACTGTTTTTT
once TRBJ2-1 TRBD2 TRBV28 CASSSGTSGSGGEEQFF TGTGCCAGCAGTTCCGGGACTAGCGGGTCGGGTGGCGAGGAGCAGTTCTTC
. TRBJ2-1 . TRBV19 CASSITVSYNEQFF TGTGCCAGTAGTATAACGGTCTCCTACAATGAGCAGTTCTTC
few TRBJ1-6 . TRBV20-1 CSAKGNSPLHF TGCAGTGCTAAGGGGAATTCACCCCTCCACTTT
. TRBJ2-2 TRBD2 TRBV28 CASSFPGLGRGTGELFF TGTGCCAGCAGTTTCCCGGGACTAGGGAGGGGCACCGGGGAGCTGTTTTTT
. TRBJ2-5 . TRBV6-2/TRBV6-3 CASSQGLWIQETQYF TGTGCCAGCAGTCAGGGGTTATGGATCCAAGAGACCCAGTACTTC
. TRBJ2-7 TRBD1 TRBV6-1 CASSDVHRGSYEQYF TGTGCCAGCAGTGACGTGCACAGGGGTTCCTACGAGCAGTACTTC
. TRBJ1-1 . TRBV6-6 CASSYGGQGSTEAFF TGTGCCAGCAGTTACGGAGGGCAGGGAAGCACTGAAGCTTTCTTT
. TRBJ2-1 . TRBV2 CASSEGGVSYNEQFF TGTGCCAGCAGTGAAGGCGGGGTATCCTACAATGAGCAGTTCTTC
. TRBJ2-3 . TRBV5-8 CASSLLGRSSTDTQYF TGTGCCAGCAGCTTGCTTGGGCGATCGAGCACAGATACGCAGTATTTT
. TRBJ1-2 TRBD1 TRBV6-1 CASSEARGRYGYTF TGTGCCAGCAGTGAAGCGAGGGGGCGTTATGGCTACACCTTC
. TRBJ2-1 TRBD2 TRBV5-6 CASSWTSSYNEQFF TGTGCCAGCAGCTGGACTAGCTCCTACAATGAGCAGTTCTTC
. TRBJ2-2 . TRBV5-1 CASSLDPSLGTGELFF TGCGCCAGCAGCTTGGACCCCTCCCTCGGCACCGGGGAGCTGTTTTTT
. TRBJ1-4 TRBD1 TRBV7-9 CASSLEGQGGKLFF TGTGCCAGCAGCTTAGAGGGGCAGGGGGGAAAACTGTTTTTT
. TRBJ1-2 . TRBV11-2 CASSLAGSYGYTF TGTGCCAGCAGCTTAGCGGGGAGTTATGGCTACACCTTC
. TRBJ1-6 . TRBV13 CASSSGLRRGNSPLHF TGTGCCAGCAGTTCGGGACTCCGGAGAGGTAATTCACCCCTCCACTTT
. TRBJ1-5 . TRBV4-1 CASSQKAGPDNQPQHF TGCGCCAGCAGCCAGAAAGCGGGACCGGATAATCAGCCCCAGCATTTT
. TRBJ1-1 . TRBV2 CASSERAEGTEAFF TGTGCCAGCAGTGAAAGGGCGGAGGGCACTGAAGCTTTCTTT
. TRBJ2-3 TRBD1 TRBV2 CASGLTGYTDTQYF TGTGCCAGCGGCTTGACAGGGTACACAGATACGCAGTATTTT
. TRBJ2-3 TRBD1 TRBV11-1 CASSRDRADTQYF TGTGCCAGCAGCCGAGACAGGGCAGATACGCAGTATTTT
. TRBJ2-5 TRBD2 TRBV5-1 CASSLGGVPQETQYF TGCGCCAGCAGCCTGGGGGGGGTGCCCCAAGAGACCCAGTACTTC
few TRBJ1-5 TRBD1 TRBV4-1 CASSQVTGDRQPQHF TGCGCCAGCAGCCAAGTGACAGGGGATCGTCAGCCCCAGCATTTT
. TRBJ1-2 . TRBV7-9 CASSLVREAGYTF TGTGCCAGCAGCTTAGTCAGGGAAGCTGGCTACACCTTC
. TRBJ2-1 TRBD2 TRBV28 CASTRTSGTFRSYNEQFF TGTGCCAGCACCCGGACTAGCGGGACCTTCCGCTCCTACAATGAGCAGTTCTTC
once TRBJ1-5 TRBD1 TRBV4-1 CASSTWTGRENQPQHF TGCGCCAGCAGCACCTGGACAGGGCGGGAGAATCAGCCCCAGCATTTT
once TRBJ1-5 . TRBV7-6 CASSLMEGMGQPQHF TGTGCCAGCAGCCTTATGGAGGGTATGGGTCAGCCCCAGCATTTT
. TRBJ1-3 . TRBV2 CASSPGVSGNTIYF TGTGCCAGCAGTCCGGGGGTCTCTGGAAACACCATATATTTT
. TRBJ1-3 . TRBV4-3 CASSQDLGGGGNTIYF TGCGCCAGCAGCCAAGATCTGGGGGGTGGTGGAAACACCATATATTTT
. TRBJ2-1 TRBD2 TRBV7-9 CASSLETSGSAYYYNEQFF TGTGCCAGCAGCTTAGAGACTAGCGGGAGTGCTTATTACTACAATGAGCAGTTCTTC
. TRBJ1-5 . TRBV28 CASSEVGLDRGMAQHF TGTGCCAGCAGTGAAGTGGGCCTCGATAGGGGGATGGCCCAGCATTTT
few TRBJ1-1 TRBD1 TRBV5-1 CASSSGQGTTAFF TGCGCCAGCAGCTCAGGACAGGGGACGACAGCTTTCTTT
. TRBJ2-3 . TRBV5-5 CASSLGRGRDTQYF TGTGCCAGCAGCTTGGGGCGGGGACGGGATACGCAGTATTTT
. TRBJ1-6 . TRBV4-1 CASSQTSTQTAPLHF TGCGCCAGCAGCCAAACTTCGACCCAGACTGCACCCCTCCACTTT
. TRBJ2-1 TRBD2 TRBV7-9 CASSLGLSGLADNEQFF TGTGCCAGCAGCTTAGGCTTGTCGGGACTAGCTGACAATGAGCAGTTCTTC
. TRBJ2-3 TRBD2 TRBV9 CASSVDLAGGDTQYF TGTGCCAGCAGCGTAGATCTGGCGGGGGGAGATACGCAGTATTTT
. TRBJ1-1 . TRBV5-1 CASSSQPLGQGESEAFF TGCGCCAGCAGCTCGCAACCTTTGGGGCAGGGTGAATCTGAAGCTTTCTTT
. TRBJ2-2 TRBD2 TRBV12-3/TRBV12-4 CATAGRGGELFF TGTGCCACCGCAGGGAGGGGCGGGGAGCTGTTTTTT
. TRBJ2-1 TRBD2 TRBV5-1 CASSLAAGGPYNEQFF TGCGCCAGCAGCTTGGCGGCGGGAGGGCCCTACAATGAGCAGTTCTTC
. TRBJ2-1 TRBD2 TRBV28 CASSLFLRRLAGYNEQFF TGTGCCAGCAGTTTATTCCTGCGCCGGCTAGCGGGGTACAATGAGCAGTTCTTC